This T cell receptor beta chain came from a study of T cell repertoires in cytomegalovirus infection. One entry per CDR3 protein results from TCRdb running MiXCR on the reads. The repertoire holds 250,000 to 300,000 distinct CDR3 sequences, about a quarter seen once, with approximately 13% in the top ten. V dropped 5 bases and J dropped 8 bases, with 9 bases sitting between them. CDR3 length: 11 amino acids. The sequenced sample was PBMCs. The chain couples TRBV12-3 or TRBV12-4 to TRBJ1-1, with unresolved D. The sequence was obtained from a human donor in good health (CMV status not recorded). Some clones in this sample may be carry-over from other donors' samples. The CDR3 DNA is TGTGCCAGCAGTAAACAGCAAGAAGCTTTCTTT. Residues: CASSKQQEAFF.